This TCR beta chain was obtained from a study of CD8+CD57+ T cells in acquired aplastic anemia. The wider study: About 3 ug was the average amount of DNA from sorted CD4+ and CD8+ cells. Regarding the study as a whole: Patients were compared with controls for CD8+ Simpson's diversity, and no significant difference emerged. Overlap between patients and controls comprised roughly 30 CD8+ CDR3 sequences.

CDR3 and TCR beta VDJ profiling relied on a genomic DNA template. In TCRdb, the reads were re-called with MiXCR into one record per CDR3 protein. The table lists about 140,000 distinct CDR3 sequences, around two fifths of them singletons. CDR1 is KGHSH, CDR2 LQKENI, per germline. CDR3 length equals 16 residues. V dropped 4 bases and J dropped 2 bases, with 18 bases sitting between them. Comment on this clonotype: Its antigen is as yet unknown.

Sequencing input: sorted CD4+, CD8+, or CD8+CD57+ T cells (not recorded which) from PBMCs. The genes are TRBV18 and TRBJ2-7; D is tentatively TRBD1 or TRBD2 (5 bases each). This TCR was recovered from a human donor in good health, serving as a control. For the CDR3, the DNA is TGTGCCAGCTCACTTCAATACGGGACGGTTACCTACGAGCAGTACTTC. This translates into CASSLQYGTVTYEQYF. Drawing the rest from reference TRBV18 and TRBJ2-7, the complete variable domain is NAGVMQNPRHLVRRRGQEARLRCSPMKGHSHVYWYRQLPEEGLKFMVYLQKENIIDESGMPKERFSAEFPKEGPSILRIQQVVRGDSAAYFCASSLQYGTVTYEQYFGPGTRLTVT.